The sample holds one count of the clone carrying this TCR beta chain. The entry originates in a study of blood T cell repertoires in COVID-19. About the research overall: Sample material is recorded as cDNA or gDNA derived from T cells, B-cell-depleted T cells, or PBMCs.

Per germline, CDR1 MNHEY and CDR2 SVGEGT. V shed 6 bases, J shed 9 bases, and the junction held 13 bases outside the gene matches. The CDR3 runs to 14 residues. Original processing methods: By means of reference gene primer amplification, nucleated cell counts were estimated. Profiling relied on immunoSEQ multiplex PCR, and the TCRdb table lists in-frame clones only, not all of them. V and J calls and clone size come straight from that table; D and trimming were deduced from the DNA. The table includes some 250,000 clones, 70% to 90% detected once. The sequenced material came from peripheral blood. The chain carries TRBV6-2 or TRBV6-3 and TRBJ2-5; 7 nucleotides agree with TRBD1. This TCR was recovered from a woman between 25 and 40 years old who had recovered from COVID-19. CDR3: CASRPEGAPRPQYF. CDR3 DNA sequence: TGTGCCAGCAGGCCTGAGGGGGCCCCGAGGCCCCAGTACTTC.